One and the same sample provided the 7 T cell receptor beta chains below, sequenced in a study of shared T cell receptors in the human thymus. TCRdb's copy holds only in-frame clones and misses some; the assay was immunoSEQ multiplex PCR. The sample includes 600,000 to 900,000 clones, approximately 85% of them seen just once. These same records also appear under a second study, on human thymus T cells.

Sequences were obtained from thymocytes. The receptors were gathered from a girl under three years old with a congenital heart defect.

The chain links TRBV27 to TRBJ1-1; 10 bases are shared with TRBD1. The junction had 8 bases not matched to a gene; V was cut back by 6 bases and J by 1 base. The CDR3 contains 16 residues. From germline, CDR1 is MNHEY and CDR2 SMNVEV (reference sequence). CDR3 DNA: TGTGCCAGCAGCCATGGGGGACAGGGGACGAACACTGAAGCTTTCTTT. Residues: CASSHGGQGTNTEAFF.

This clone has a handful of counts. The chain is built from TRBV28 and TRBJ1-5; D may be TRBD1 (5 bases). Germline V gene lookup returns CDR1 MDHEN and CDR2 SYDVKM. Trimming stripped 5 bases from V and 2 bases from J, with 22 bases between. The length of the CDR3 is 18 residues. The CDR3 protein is CASSQGVPGGVGNQPQHF. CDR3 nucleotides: TGTGCCAGCAGTCAAGGGGTTCCGGGCGGGGTTGGCAATCAGCCCCAGCATTTT.

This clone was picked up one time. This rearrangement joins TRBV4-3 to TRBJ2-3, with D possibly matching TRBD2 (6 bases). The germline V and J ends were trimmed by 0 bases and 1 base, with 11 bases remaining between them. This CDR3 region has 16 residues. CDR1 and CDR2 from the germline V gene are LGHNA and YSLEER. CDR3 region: CASSQDRGLGTDTQYF. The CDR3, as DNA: TGCGCCAGCAGCCAAGATCGGGGACTGGGCACAGATACGCAGTATTTT.

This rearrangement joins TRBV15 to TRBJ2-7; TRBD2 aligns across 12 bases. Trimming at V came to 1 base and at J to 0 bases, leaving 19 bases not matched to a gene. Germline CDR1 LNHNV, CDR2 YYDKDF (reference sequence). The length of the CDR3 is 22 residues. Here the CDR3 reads CATSRGRTFLAGGDLSSYEQYF. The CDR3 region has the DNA TGTGCCACCAGCAGAGGGCGCACCTTTCTAGCGGGGGGGGACCTCAGCTCCTACGAGCAGTACTTC.

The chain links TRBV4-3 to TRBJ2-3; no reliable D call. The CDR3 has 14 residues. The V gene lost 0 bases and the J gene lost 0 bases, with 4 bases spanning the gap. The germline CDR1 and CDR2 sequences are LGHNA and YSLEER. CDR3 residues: CASSQERSTDTQYF. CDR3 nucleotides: TGCGCCAGCAGCCAAGAGCGGAGCACAGATACGCAGTATTTT.

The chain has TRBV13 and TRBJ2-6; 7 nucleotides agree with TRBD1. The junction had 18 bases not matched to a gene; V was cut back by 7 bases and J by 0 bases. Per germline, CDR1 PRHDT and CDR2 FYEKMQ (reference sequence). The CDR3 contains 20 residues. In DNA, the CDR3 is TGTGCCAGCACAACGTCCCCCCCGGGACAGATTTTCTCTGGGGCCAACGTCCTGACTTTC. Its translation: CASTTSPPGQIFSGANVLTF.

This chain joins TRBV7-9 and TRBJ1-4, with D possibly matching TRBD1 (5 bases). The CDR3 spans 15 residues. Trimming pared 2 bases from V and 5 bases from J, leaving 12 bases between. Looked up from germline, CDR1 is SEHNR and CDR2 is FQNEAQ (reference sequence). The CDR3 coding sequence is TGTGCCAGCAGCTTAAGAGGCCGACAGAATGAAAAACTGTTTTTT. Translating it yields CASSLRGRQNEKLFF.